Sequencing of this T cell receptor beta chain was carried out in a study of human T cells and chemical hapten exposure. Study outcomes and limitations: Healthy people's immune response may differ from that of the donors, who had alopecia.

Time point of the sample: pre-sensitization, week 0. Treatment noted: therapeutic diphenylcyclopropenone sensitization with weekly scalp DPC. The library tagged each cDNA molecule with unique molecular identifiers. Using its own MiXCR run on the RACE reads, TCRdb lists one record per CDR3 protein. The sample lists 250,000 or so distinct CDR3 sequences, about 9% occurring once. V shed 5 bases, J shed 4 bases, and the junction held 9 bases outside the gene matches. There are 15 residues in the CDR3. CDR1 is SEHNR and CDR2 is FQNEAQ in the germline V gene (reference sequence). This clonotype was seen only a few times. The antigen remains unidentified.

V is TRBV7-9 and J is TRBJ2-5; 8 bases agree with TRBD1. Here the sequenced sample was whole blood, taken in connection with sensitization to the hapten diphenylcyclopropenone (DPC). The origin of this receptor is a woman aged 40 to 49 with alopecia areata. Some clones in this sample may be carry-over from other donors' samples. The CDR3 is CASSPPRTGGETQYF. The CDR3 nucleotides read TGTGCCAGCAGCCCTCCCCGAACAGGGGGAGAGACCCAGTACTTC.